Listed below are T cell receptor beta chains from one sample, sequenced in a study of CD8 T cells in ankylosing spondylitis. TCRdb fed the 5' RACE reads into MiXCR, producing one record per CDR3 protein. This table holds about 260,000 distinct CDR3 sequences, 15% to 20% found once. Input material: blood, either unsorted or a sorted T cell fraction (not recorded which). Receptor source: a male donor with ankylosing spondylitis or in good health (not recorded which). The CDR3 runs from the conserved cysteine through the conserved F or W. Clone size, where shown, is once, few, many, or a class for clones that have expanded.

TRBV29-1	TRBJ1-2	many	CSVGSAYGYTF
TRBV4-2	TRBJ1-5	few	CASSRSTGAQPQHF
TRBV12-3/TRBV12-4	TRBJ2-3	.	CATKVGVSTDTQYF
TRBV10-3	TRBJ2-3	.	CAIMGALGTDTQYF
TRBV12-3/TRBV12-4	TRBJ2-2	.	CAARTSGRRTGELFF
TRBV12-3/TRBV12-4	TRBJ1-6	.	CASSDRNPYNSPLHF
TRBV12-3/TRBV12-4	TRBJ2-2	.	CASSYSGGAAGELFF
TRBV5-6	TRBJ2-2	.	CASSPGLAGVTANTGELFF
TRBV5-1	TRBJ2-6	.	CASSLAFSGSGANVLTF
TRBV5-8	TRBJ1-2	few	CASSLLADLNYGYTF
TRBV12-3/TRBV12-4	TRBJ2-5	.	CASRFSPQETQYF
TRBV2	TRBJ2-5	few	CASTIQETQYF
TRBV9	TRBJ1-4	.	CASSVGTSGEKLFF
TRBV29-1	TRBJ1-2	.	CSVTTGVNYDYTF
TRBV5-1	TRBJ2-1	.	CASSWGTGGNNEQFF
TRBV28	TRBJ2-2	.	CASSFPDRDTGELFF
TRBV29-1	TRBJ1-5	many	CSVKGQDNQPQHF
TRBV28	TRBJ1-2	.	CASSFPLFRGRDYGYTF
TRBV7-9	TRBJ2-5	.	CASRDRSQETQYF
TRBV5-1	TRBJ2-5	.	CASSFEPVQETQYF
TRBV6-5	TRBJ1-1	many	CASSYRGPDMNTEAFF
TRBV2	TRBJ2-6	.	CASSDHFSGANVLTF
TRBV20-1	TRBJ1-4	few	CSVRLGQNEKLFF
TRBV28	TRBJ2-5	.	CASSFRGLGQETPYF
TRBV20-1	TRBJ2-2	.	CSASGSHTGELFF
TRBV5-1	TRBJ2-1	few	CASSLPGGDNEQFF
TRBV28	TRBJ1-2	.	CASRGVNYGYTF
TRBV29-1	TRBJ2-2	.	CSVASGPDTGELFF
TRBV5-1	TRBJ1-1	.	CASRQSTEAFF
TRBV11-2	TRBJ2-1	few	CASSLDRALAGGWHVYNEQFF
TRBV20-1	TRBJ2-2	.	CSASRQGGTGELFF
TRBV7-9	TRBJ2-3	.	CAISLGLAGSSTDTQYF